This TCR beta chain comes out of a study of blood T cell repertoires in COVID-19. Original analysis: Estimation of nucleated cell counts relied on the amplification of reference gene primers. Method: immunoSEQ multiplex PCR; TCRdb's copy keeps in-frame clones and lacks some. V, J and clone size were drawn from that table, and D and trimming were deduced from the DNA. The sample holds about 150,000 clones, around nine tenths seen once. The specimen was peripheral blood. This receptor was identified in a human donor in a cohort sampled during active COVID-19.

CDR3 sequence (DNA): TGTGCCAGCAGCTTAGCGCCCAGGGGCCTCTATGGCTACACCTTC. It is translated as CASSLAPRGLYGYTF. The V call is TRBV7-9, the J call TRBJ1-2; possibly TRBD1 for D (6 bases). This CDR3 is 15 amino acids long. V was cut by 0 bases and J by 4 bases, with 12 bases left in between. CDR1 is SEHNR and CDR2 is FQNEAQ in the germline V gene (reference sequence).